The 7 T cell receptor beta chains listed next were all sequenced from one sample in a study of cytomegalovirus exposure and HLA in healthy donors. The study ran its PCR with 60 Vbeta and 13 Jbeta primers. The repertoire was sequenced with immunoSEQ multiplex PCR; TCRdb's copy has only in-frame clones and lacks some. This table holds about 140,000 clones, around 73% found once. Specimen: PBMCs. These receptors all stem from a female donor in good health and CMV-seronegative.

In nucleotides, the CDR3 is TGCGCCAGCAGCCCCACGGGGGATGGGAACATTCAGTACTTC. Translating it yields CASSPTGDGNIQYF. The J gene is TRBJ2-4, the V gene TRBV5-1; D may be TRBD2 (6 bases). The V end was cut by 4 bases, the J end by 7 bases, with 15 bases between. Looked up from germline, CDR1 is SGHRS and CDR2 is YFSETQ. CDR3 size: 14 residues.

This clone was counted a single time. This chain links TRBV7-2 with TRBJ2-1; 9 nucleotides match TRBD1. With 4 bases clipped from V and 9 bases from J, the junction kept 10 bases outside the gene matches. This CDR3 comprises 15 residues. Germline lookup yields CDR1 SGHTA and CDR2 FQGNSA. CDR3 residues: CASSYTGQGFGEQFF. CDR3 bases: TGTGCCAGCAGCTATACGGGACAGGGTTTTGGTGAGCAGTTCTTC.

The CDR3 sequence: CATGQGLESYEQYF. The DNA for the CDR3 is TGTGCCACCGGACAGGGTCTGGAGTCCTACGAGCAGTACTTC. The V call is TRBV10-3, the J call TRBJ2-7; TRBD1 aligns across 8 bases. The V gene's germline CDR1 is ENHRY and CDR2 SYGVKD. The CDR3 is 14 residues long. Trimming cost V 10 bases and J 1 base; bases outside gene matches: 9.

This clone has a handful of counts. The J gene is TRBJ1-1, the V gene TRBV7-2; 7 bases match TRBD1. The germline V gene encodes CDR1 SGHTA and CDR2 FQGNSA. The CDR3 length is 14 residues. V lost 3 bases to trimming and J lost 4 bases; unmatched junction nucleotides: 5. As DNA, the CDR3 is TGTGCCAGCAGCTTTAACAGGGGAGGCACTGAAGCTTTCTTT. This codes for CASSFNRGGTEAFF.

This clone was detected only a few times. V is TRBV5-8 and J is TRBJ1-1; the D gene is possibly TRBD1 (5 bases). This CDR3 contains 13 residues. Germline V lookup: CDR1 SGHTS, CDR2 YDEGEE. Between the trimmed V and J ends, which lost 2 bases and 4 bases, there was a span of 9 bases. The chain's CDR3 is CASSLQERTEAFF. Here the CDR3 DNA reads TGTGCCAGCAGCTTACAGGAGCGCACTGAAGCTTTCTTT. Filled out from reference TRBV5-8 and TRBJ1-1, the complete variable domain reads EAGVTQSPTHLIKTRGQQATLRCSPISGHTSVYWYQQALGLGLQFLLWYDEGEERNRGNFPPRFSGRQFPNYSSELNVNALELEDSALYLCASSLQERTEAFFGQGTRLTVV.

This clone showed up just once. Germline is not matched at one junction end, which may reflect a read error. This sequence joins TRBV7-9 and TRBJ2-7; a weak D match, TRBD1 (6 bases). The CDR3 extends over 13 amino acids. The germline CDR1 and CDR2 sequences are SEHNR and FQNEAQ (reference sequence). The CDR3 sequence is CSSSPGQSYEQYF. Here the CDR3 DNA reads TGTTCCAGCAGCCCCGGACAGTCCTACGAGCAGTACTTC.

CDR3 nucleotides: TGTGCCAGCAGCTTAGATGGACAGGGGCCGATGTCCTACGAGCAGTACTTC. Translation gives CASSLDGQGPMSYEQYF. The J gene is TRBJ2-7, the V gene TRBV7-9; 9 nucleotides align to TRBD1. Germline CDR1 reads SEHNR; CDR2 reads FQNEAQ (reference sequence). V shed 1 base and J 1 base; nucleotides not matched to a gene: 8. CDR3 length: 17 amino acids.